Listed here are 27 T cell receptor beta chains from one sample, sequenced in a study of brain T cells in children with intractable seizures. Only in-frame clones appear in the TCRdb table, and some are missing; sequencing was by immunoSEQ multiplex PCR. The sample lists roughly 80,000 clones, 85% to 95% occurring once. The source was peripheral blood, collected at surgery. The source of these receptors is a boy in the first two years of life with tuberous sclerosis and intractable seizures.

J is TRBJ2-3 and V is TRBV7-3; 10 positions match TRBD2. Looked up from germline, CDR1 is SGHTA and CDR2 is FQGTGA. J was trimmed by 1 base and V by 5 bases; bases with no gene match: 9. The CDR3 has 17 residues. CDR3 sequence: CASSPNGTSDRTDTQYF. The DNA for the CDR3 is TGTGCCAGCAGCCCTAATGGGACTAGCGATCGCACAGATACGCAGTATTTT.

The chain combines TRBV5-1 with TRBJ2-1; 8 bases are shared with TRBD2. This CDR3 is 14 amino acids long. Per germline, CDR1 SGHRS and CDR2 YFSETQ. The V and J ends lost 4 bases and 7 bases, in that order; junction bases with no gene match: 7. The CDR3 bases are TGCGCCAGCAGCCTGCTGGGGACTAGTAATGAGCAGTTCTTC. Translating gives CASSLLGTSNEQFF.

The J gene is TRBJ1-2, the V gene TRBV19; 7 nucleotides match TRBD1. Trimming at V came to 2 bases and at J to 2 bases, leaving 5 bases not matched to a gene. This CDR3 region has 15 residues. Germline V gene data show CDR1 as LNHDA and CDR2 as SQIVND (reference sequence). CDR3 protein: CASSIILGQNYGYTF. The CDR3 bases are TGTGCCAGTAGTATAATCTTGGGACAGAACTATGGCTACACCTTC.

This chain joins TRBV5-5 and TRBJ2-1; D gene ambiguous. The CDR3 covers 12 residues. Trimming stripped 3 bases from V and 8 bases from J, with 9 bases between. The germline gives CDR1 SGHKS, CDR2 YYEKEE (reference sequence). CDR3 residues: CASSSRVYEQFF. Here the CDR3 DNA reads TGTGCCAGCAGCTCCCGAGTTTATGAGCAGTTCTTC.

V is TRBV28 and J is TRBJ2-7, with 7 bases aligning to TRBD2. Germline V gene lookup returns CDR1 MDHEN and CDR2 SYDVKM. CDR3 length equals 17 residues. V shed 1 base, J shed 0 bases, and the junction held 9 bases outside the gene matches. The CDR3 here is CASSLSYGGVSSYEQYF. In nucleotides, the CDR3 is TGTGCCAGCAGTTTATCCTATGGGGGGGTAAGCTCCTACGAGCAGTACTTC.

A single count supports this clone. The chain is built from TRBV7-9 and TRBJ2-1; 9 nucleotides agree with TRBD2. CDR3 length: 14 residues. Trimming removed 10 bases from V and 3 bases from J; junction bases left unmatched: 7. Germline assignment: CDR1 SEHNR and CDR2 FQNEAQ (reference sequence). CDR3 nucleotides: TGTGCCACCCCAGTAGCGGGAGTCTACAATGAGCAGTTCTTC. Protein product: CATPVAGVYNEQFF.

This clone has a single count. The chain links TRBV29-1 to TRBJ2-7; the D is unclear. V lost 5 bases and J 3 bases, leaving 8 bases between the germline ends. This CDR3 contains 11 residues. Germline V gene sequence: CDR1 SQVTM, CDR2 ANQGSEA. CDR3 nucleotide sequence: TGCAGCGTTCAGCAAGACTACGAGCAGTACTTC. It encodes CSVQQDYEQYF.

V is TRBV24-1 and J is TRBJ2-2; D is uncertain. Germline V gene sequence: CDR1 KGHDR, CDR2 SFDVKD. The V end lost 2 bases, the J end lost 6 bases, and 6 bases lay between the germline ends. The CDR3 is 13 residues long. This chain's CDR3 is CATSDSFPGELFF. Written as DNA, the CDR3 is TGTGCCACCAGTGATTCCTTTCCCGGGGAGCTGTTTTTT.

This rearrangement joins TRBV19 to TRBJ2-7; the D is unclear. The CDR3 covers 14 residues. V was trimmed by 1 base and J by 7 bases, leaving 14 bases between them. Germline assignment: CDR1 LNHDA and CDR2 SQIVND (reference sequence). CDR3 in DNA: TGTGCCAGTAGTATAGGGGTAGGAGTGTCGGAGCAGTACTTC. Translation gives CASSIGVGVSEQYF.

The chain joins TRBV5-4 to TRBJ2-3; 7 bases fit TRBD2. Germline CDR1 reads SGHNT; CDR2 reads YYREEE (reference sequence). Trimming cost V 4 bases and J 4 bases; bases outside gene matches: 3. The CDR3 consists of 13 residues. CDR3 DNA sequence: TGTGCCAGCAGCGGGGAGGGTGCAGATACGCAGTATTTT. Amino acids: CASSGEGADTQYF.

This chain uses TRBV19 with TRBJ2-3; D not certain. Looked up from germline, CDR1 is LNHDA and CDR2 is SQIVND (reference sequence). Trimming took 5 bases from V and 0 from J, leaving 15 bases between them. The CDR3 consists of 16 residues. CDR3 sequence reads: CASSQYLASSTDTQYF. In nucleotides, the CDR3 is TGTGCCAGTAGTCAATACTTAGCTTCTAGCACAGATACGCAGTATTTT.

V is TRBV7-3 and J is TRBJ2-7; D may match TRBD1 or TRBD2 (7 bases each). Germline values: CDR1 SGHTA, CDR2 FQGTGA. The V end was cut by 5 bases, the J end by 1 base, with 12 bases between. The CDR3 contains 14 residues. CDR3 in DNA: TGTGCCAGCAGCCCAGGGGGAGGGTCCTACGAGCAGTACTTC. Encoded protein: CASSPGGGSYEQYF. Looking up the rest from reference TRBV7-3 and TRBJ2-7 gives the full variable domain: GAGVSQTPSNKVTEKGKYVELRCDPISGHTALYWYRQSLGQGPEFLIYFQGTGAADDSGLPNDRFFAVRPEGSVSTLKIQRTERGDSAVYLCASSPGGGSYEQYFGPGTRLTVT.

The chain couples TRBV5-5 to TRBJ1-1, with TRBD1 matching over 7 bases. Germline loops: CDR1 SGHKS, CDR2 YYEKEE (reference sequence). CDR3 length: 13 amino acids. Trimming at V came to 3 bases and at J to 7 bases, leaving 6 bases not matched to a gene. The CDR3 bases are TGTGCCAGCAGCTACGGGACAGAAAGTGAAGCTTTCTTT. As protein: CASSYGTESEAFF.

This clone was recorded once. This chain uses TRBV19 with TRBJ1-3; D not resolved. V dropped 9 bases and J dropped 0 bases, with 9 bases sitting between them. The length of the CDR3 is 13 residues. CDR1 is LNHDA, CDR2 SQIVND, per germline (reference sequence). This CDR3 reads CASPNLSGNTIYF. In DNA form, the CDR3 reads TGTGCCAGCCCCAATCTCTCTGGAAACACCATATATTTT.

The chain uses TRBV7-9 and TRBJ1-6; TRBD1 might be the D (6 bases). Germline V gene sequence: CDR1 SEHNR, CDR2 FQNEAQ (reference sequence). V was trimmed by 0 bases and J by 13 bases, leaving 10 bases between them. The CDR3 is 13 residues long. CDR3 nucleotides: TGTGCCAGCAGCTTAGCGTCGGGGGCGCCCCTCCACTTT. It yields the protein CASSLASGAPLHF.

This clone was seen only once. The chain couples TRBV19 to TRBJ1-1, with D unresolved. With 6 bases removed from V and 1 base from J, the gap between germline ends came to 9 bases. Germline CDR1 LNHDA, CDR2 SQIVND (reference sequence). The CDR3 is 13 amino acids. CDR3 residues: CASSFWGNTEAFF. The CDR3 bases are TGTGCCAGTAGCTTCTGGGGGAACACTGAAGCTTTCTTT. The full variable domain, completed using reference TRBV19 and TRBJ1-1, is DGGITQSPKYLFRKEGQNVTLSCEQNLNHDAMYWYRQDPGQGLRLIYYSQIVNDFQKGDIAEGYSVSREKKESFPLTVTSAQKNPTAFYLCASSFWGNTEAFFGQGTRLTVV.

The table lists this clone with a count of one. The chain combines TRBV30 with TRBJ2-7, with TRBD2 matching over 7 bases. Germline V gene lookup returns CDR1 GTSNPN and CDR2 SVGIG (reference sequence). V gave up 8 bases and J gave up 4 bases; unmatched junction bases: 5. CDR3 length: 11 amino acids. In DNA, the CDR3 is TGTGCCGGAAAACTAGCGTACGAGCAGTACTTC. This encodes CAGKLAYEQYF.

J is TRBJ1-2 and V is TRBV5-1; a possible D gene is TRBD1 (5 bases). The CDR3 spans 12 residues. The V gene lost 4 bases and the J gene lost 6 bases, with 10 bases spanning the gap. Germline V gene sequence: CDR1 SGHRS, CDR2 YFSETQ. The CDR3 region is CASSPQGDGYTF. In DNA, the CDR3 is TGCGCCAGCAGCCCTCAAGGGGATGGCTACACCTTC.

The rearrangement joins TRBV6-5 to TRBJ1-2; possibly TRBD1 for D (6 bases). V was clipped by 6 bases and J by 2 bases, with 13 bases between them. This CDR3 contains 14 residues. Germline loops: CDR1 MNHEY, CDR2 SVGAGI. In DNA form, the CDR3 reads TGTGCCAGCAGCGATCGGACAGCAAACTATGGCTACACCTTC. Translating gives CASSDRTANYGYTF.

This clone was found a few times. The chain employs TRBV25-1 and TRBJ2-2; D remains ambiguous. V was trimmed by 2 bases and J by 0 bases, leaving 16 bases between them. This CDR3 is 18 amino acids long. Germline CDR1 and CDR2: MGHDK and SYGVNS. CDR3 sequence reads: CASSELLKGQANTGELFF. The CDR3 DNA reads TGTGCCAGCAGTGAACTCCTGAAAGGGCAGGCGAACACCGGGGAGCTGTTTTTT.

Concerning this clone itself: Its ends do not fully match the called genes, so a read error is possible. The chain joins TRBV5-1 to TRBJ2-1; 9 bases agree with TRBD2. The length of the CDR3 is 14 residues. The germline gives CDR1 SGHRS, CDR2 YFSETQ. The CDR3 spells CASSRGLARNEQFF. The CDR3 DNA follows: TGCGCCAGCAGCCGGGGACTAGCTCGGAATGAGCAATTCTTC.

This rearrangement joins TRBV11-2 to TRBJ2-1, with TRBD2 as a possible D gene (5 bases). The CDR3 has 15 amino acids. Trimming pared 3 bases from V and 6 bases from J, leaving 15 bases between. Germline CDR1 reads SGHAT; CDR2 reads FQNNGV. This CDR3 reads CASSFWYSEGNEQFF. The CDR3 region has the DNA TGTGCCAGCAGCTTTTGGTACAGTGAGGGCAATGAGCAGTTCTTC. The whole variable domain, remainder taken from reference TRBV11-2 and TRBJ2-1, is EAGVAQSPRYKIIEKRQSVAFWCNPISGHATLYWYQQILGQGPKLLIQFQNNGVVDDSQLPKDRFSAERLKGVDSTLKIQPAKLEDSAVYLCASSFWYSEGNEQFFGPGTRLTVL.

The chain links TRBV6-5 to TRBJ1-2, with D possibly matching TRBD1 (6 bases). Germline lookup yields CDR1 MNHEY and CDR2 SVGAGI. V shed 5 bases and J shed 5 bases, with 12 bases lying between them. The CDR3 consists of 13 residues. The CDR3 bases are TGTGCCAGCAGTCTCCGGGGGCTATATGGCTACACCTTC. Translation: CASSLRGLYGYTF.

The genes are TRBV3-1 (or the pseudogene TRBV3-2) and TRBJ2-7, with D hard to call. Trimming shortened V by 5 bases and J by 4 bases, and 9 bases separated the two germline ends. This CDR3 comprises 12 residues. Germline assignment: CDR1 LGHDT and CDR2 YNNKEL (reference sequence). CDR3 protein: CASSIHNYEQYF. The CDR3 DNA reads TGTGCCAGCAGCATACACAATTACGAGCAGTACTTC.

The V call is TRBV11-1, the J call TRBJ2-1, with TRBD2 matching 12 bases. There are 16 residues in the CDR3. Trimming at V came to 2 bases and at J to 6 bases, leaving 5 bases not matched to a gene. Germline assignment: CDR1 SGHAT and CDR2 FQDESV (reference sequence). The chain's CDR3 is CASSLSSSGGANEQFF. DNA of the CDR3: TGTGCCAGCAGCTTATCCTCTAGCGGGGGGGCCAATGAGCAGTTCTTC.

The rearrangement joins TRBV6-5 to TRBJ2-7; 13 nucleotides align to TRBD2. Losses at the gene ends were 6 bases for V and 0 bases for J; bases not matched to a gene: 2. Germline values: CDR1 MNHEY, CDR2 SVGAGI. The CDR3 totals 15 residues. CDR3 residues: CASRGLAGSSYEQYF. Here the CDR3 DNA reads TGTGCCAGCAGGGGACTAGCGGGGAGCTCCTACGAGCAGTACTTC.

V is TRBV23-1 and J is TRBJ1-5; 7 positions agree with TRBD1. TRBV23-1 is classed as an ORF, of uncertain function. Trimming took 3 bases from V and 1 from J; bases not matched to a gene: 6. This CDR3 comprises 16 residues. CDR3 sequence (DNA): TGCGCCAGCAGTCAGTATCAGGGGGTGAGCAATCAGCCCCAGCATTTT. Its translation is CASSQYQGVSNQPQHF.